The 29 T cell receptor beta chains reported below all come from one sample, sequenced in a study of early stage breast cancer tumors. The repertoire was sequenced with immunoSEQ multiplex PCR; TCRdb's copy has only in-frame clones and lacks some. The sample includes tens of thousands of clones, 90% to 95% seen only once; the top ten take less than 6.5%. The specimen sequenced was blood. The receptors stem from a person aged 70 to 80 with breast cancer.

V is TRBV5-1 and J is TRBJ1-3; possibly TRBD1 for D (6 bases). This CDR3 has 14 amino acids. Germline V gives CDR1 SGHRS, CDR2 YFSETQ. Trimming removed 4 bases from V and 4 bases from J, with 12 bases in between. CDR3 bases: TGCGCCAGCAGCCCGGGGACATTGGGAAACACCATATATTTT. This translates into CASSPGTLGNTIYF.

CDR3 nucleotide sequence: TGTGCCAGCAGCCTGACGGGAACCAGCTCCTACGAGCAGTACTTC. Its translation: CASSLTGTSSYEQYF. The chain couples TRBV9 to TRBJ2-7, with a possible D match to TRBD2 (5 bases). The CDR3 extends over 15 amino acids. Germline V gene sequence: CDR1 SGDLS, CDR2 YYNGEE. V was pared by 4 bases and J by 0 bases, with 14 bases between.

The gene calls are TRBV6-5 and TRBJ2-4, with D unresolved. The V gene lost 0 bases and the J gene lost 0 bases, with 9 bases spanning the gap. CDR3 size: 16 residues. Per germline, CDR1 MNHEY and CDR2 SVGAGI. The CDR3 is CASSYSTHLAKNIQYF. CDR3 coding DNA: TGTGCCAGCAGTTACTCGACTCACTTAGCCAAAAACATTCAGTACTTC.

This chain links TRBV29-1 with TRBJ2-7; D is ambiguous. Germline V gene sequence: CDR1 SQVTM, CDR2 ANQGSEA. This CDR3 region has 14 residues. V was shortened by 5 bases and J by 2 bases, with 16 bases between the two germline ends. The CDR3: CSVWSPRFPYEQYF. The DNA for the CDR3 is TGCAGCGTTTGGAGTCCGAGGTTCCCCTACGAGCAGTACTTC.

This clone has only one observation. The rearrangement joins TRBV6-1 to TRBJ2-5; TRBD2 agrees at 9 bases. CDR1 is MNHNS, CDR2 SASEGT, per germline. The CDR3 totals 14 residues. Trimming took 7 bases from V and 3 from J; bases not matched to a gene: 6. In DNA, the CDR3 is TGTGCCAGCACTCCAGGGACTAGCAAAGAGACCCAGTACTTC. Amino acid sequence: CASTPGTSKETQYF.

V usage is TRBV19 and J usage is TRBJ1-2; the D is unclear. The CDR3 runs to 13 residues. The V end lost 5 bases, the J end lost 6 bases, and 13 bases lay between the germline ends. Per germline, CDR1 LNHDA and CDR2 SQIVND (reference sequence). CDR3 in amino acids: CASSLPPGDGYTF. In nucleotides, the CDR3 is TGTGCCAGTAGTCTCCCCCCCGGGGATGGCTACACCTTC.

The genes are TRBV5-1 and TRBJ2-1, with TRBD2 identical over 14 bases. This CDR3 contains 16 residues. In germline, CDR1 is SGHRS, CDR2 YFSETQ. Trimming took 4 bases from V and 8 from J; bases not matched to a gene: 8. CDR3 coding DNA: TGCGCCAGCAGCAGGAGGACTAGCGGGAGGTATGATGAGCAGTTCTTC. Its translation: CASSRRTSGRYDEQFF.

The chain is built from TRBV5-1 and TRBJ2-5, with 7 positions matching TRBD1. This CDR3 is built from 17 residues. Losses at the gene ends were 2 bases for V and 4 bases for J; bases not matched to a gene: 14. Germline V gene data show CDR1 as SGHRS and CDR2 as YFSETQ. The CDR3 DNA follows: TGCGCCAGCAGCTTAGGACAGGTTACTAGTGGGGTAGAGACCCAGTACTTC. It is translated as CASSLGQVTSGVETQYF.

This clone showed up just a few times. The chain joins TRBV10-3 to TRBJ1-5; possibly TRBD1 for D (5 bases). Deletions cut 4 bases from V and 2 bases from J, with 6 bases between. The CDR3 has 13 amino acids. Per the germline V gene, CDR1 is ENHRY and CDR2 is SYGVKD. The CDR3 DNA reads as TGTGCCATCAGTGTAGGGGGCAATCAGCCCCAGCATTTT. Residues: CAISVGGNQPQHF.

This clone appeared a single time. The chain carries TRBV5-1 and TRBJ1-2; 7 bases fit TRBD1. CDR1 is SGHRS, CDR2 YFSETQ, per germline. V dropped 5 bases and J dropped 2; count of bases not matched to a gene: 12. This CDR3 spans 16 amino acids. The CDR3 loop is CASSPRTGYTNYGYTF. CDR3 coding DNA: TGCGCCAGCAGTCCTAGGACAGGCTATACGAACTATGGCTACACCTTC.

This sequence joins TRBV25-1 and TRBJ2-1; a weak D match, TRBD2 (5 bases). The germline gives CDR1 MGHDK, CDR2 SYGVNS. This CDR3 is 18 amino acids long. Trimming removed 3 bases at V and 3 bases at J, with 21 bases between. The CDR3 region is CASSDLPTLSGGYNEQFF. DNA for the CDR3: TGTGCCAGCAGTGACCTCCCCACTCTAAGCGGCGGCTACAATGAGCAGTTCTTC.

The chain uses TRBV4-2 and TRBJ1-3; 7 nucleotides agree with TRBD1. The J segment lost 6 bases and the V segment lost 0 bases, leaving 5 bases of the junction unmatched. This CDR3 has 15 amino acids. The V gene's germline CDR1 is LGHNA and CDR2 YNFKEQ. In DNA form, the CDR3 reads TGTGCCAGCAGCCAAGATCGGACAGGCGCAAACACCATATATTTT. Translated, it gives CASSQDRTGANTIYF.

For the CDR3, the DNA is TGTGCCAGCAGCTTAGAAGGGGGCAGGGGGACAGATACGCAGTATTTT. Its translation: CASSLEGGRGTDTQYF. The chain is built from TRBV7-9 and TRBJ2-3; 7 nucleotides match TRBD1. The CDR3 spans 16 residues. The ends lost 1 base at V and 3 bases at J; junction bases unmatched: 7. From germline, CDR1 is SEHNR and CDR2 FQNEAQ (reference sequence).

The chain joins TRBV9 to TRBJ2-1; 9 bases agree with TRBD2. The CDR3 has 15 residues. Germline loops: CDR1 SGDLS, CDR2 YYNGEE. After removal of 4 bases from V and 3 bases from J, the junction contained 5 bases not matched to a gene. In DNA form, the CDR3 reads TGTGCCAGCAGCCTACGACTAGCGGTCTACAATGAGCAGTTCTTC. Encoded protein: CASSLRLAVYNEQFF.

There are a few counts of this clone. This chain joins TRBV9 and TRBJ2-1; D is possibly TRBD1 (6 bases). The CDR3 contains 13 residues. Germline V CDR1 and CDR2: SGDLS, YYNGEE. The ends were cut back, 2 bases at V and 4 bases at J, with 7 bases in the middle. In DNA, the CDR3 is TGTGCCAGCAGCGTGACAGGATACAATGAGCAGTTCTTC. Translation: CASSVTGYNEQFF.

The chain uses TRBV7-9 and TRBJ1-2; 8 bases are a match to TRBD1. The germline V gene has CDR1 SEHNR and CDR2 FQNEAQ (reference sequence). The CDR3 runs to 12 residues. V shed 5 bases, J shed 6 bases, and the junction held 2 bases outside the gene matches. The CDR3 reads CASSPQGDGYTF. For the CDR3, the DNA is TGTGCCAGCAGCCCACAGGGGGATGGCTACACCTTC.

The chain carries TRBV5-6 and TRBJ1-2, with TRBD1 identical over 8 bases. This CDR3 spans 14 amino acids. V gave up 4 bases and J gave up 8 bases; unmatched junction bases: 10. Per germline, CDR1 SGHDT and CDR2 YYEEEE. This CDR3 is CASSTIPGGGGYTF. The CDR3 DNA follows: TGTGCCAGCAGCACCATCCCAGGGGGCGGCGGCTACACCTTC.

The chain carries TRBV28 and TRBJ2-7, with a weak D call TRBD1 (7 bases). This CDR3 comprises 17 residues. The germline V gene has CDR1 MDHEN and CDR2 SYDVKM. With 6 bases removed from V and 4 bases from J, the gap between germline ends came to 25 bases. The CDR3 bases are TGTGCCAGCAGACCCCAGGACAGGAGGGACTTGCGGTACGAGCAGTACTTC. Translated, it gives CASRPQDRRDLRYEQYF.

The CDR3 sequence: CASSRFRGSSYEQYF. The CDR3 region has the DNA TGTGCCAGCAGTCGCTTTCGGGGGAGCTCCTACGAGCAGTACTTC. The V gene is TRBV6-5, the J gene TRBJ2-7; possibly TRBD2 for D (6 bases). The CDR3 contains 15 residues. The V and J ends lost 5 bases and 0 bases respectively, with 14 bases between them. CDR1 is MNHEY, CDR2 SVGAGI, per germline.

This clone was recorded a few times. The rearrangement links TRBV19 to TRBJ1-2; 8 bases map to TRBD1. V trimming: 5 bases; J trimming: 4 bases; junction bases outside the gene matches: 9. This CDR3 contains 15 residues. Germline V gene data show CDR1 as LNHDA and CDR2 as SQIVND (reference sequence). The CDR3 coding sequence is TGTGCCAGTAGTCCCGGACAGGGAGTGGTCTATGGCTACACCTTC. Its protein is CASSPGQGVVYGYTF.

This chain uses TRBV25-1 with TRBJ1-2; D gene unclear. CDR3 size: 13 residues. The V and J ends lost 0 bases and 8 bases respectively, with 10 bases between them. CDR1 is MGHDK, CDR2 SYGVNS, per germline. The CDR3 DNA follows: TGTGCCAGCAGTGAATATCAGCGAGAGGGCTACACCTTC. It encodes CASSEYQREGYTF.

The chain combines TRBV30 with TRBJ1-4; TRBD1 matches 7 bases. J gave up 7 bases and V 0 bases, and 8 bases lay outside the gene matches. The germline V gene has CDR1 GTSNPN and CDR2 SVGIG (reference sequence). This CDR3 spans 15 amino acids. CDR3 sequence (DNA): TGTGCCTGGAGTGTACGGGGGTACAGGGGTGAAAAACTGTTTTTT. Translating gives CAWSVRGYRGEKLFF.

The CDR3 DNA follows: TGTGCCAGCAGTAAGCTAAATGAGCAGTTCTTC. It is translated as CASSKLNEQFF. The rearrangement joins TRBV6-5 to TRBJ2-1, with D hard to call. CDR3 length: 11 residues. The germline CDR1 and CDR2 sequences are MNHEY and SVGAGI. Deletions cut 5 bases from V and 7 bases from J, with 6 bases between.

The rearrangement uses TRBV5-1 and TRBJ1-2; TRBD1 agrees at 7 bases. Trimming removed 4 bases from V and 0 bases from J; junction bases left unmatched: 9. Germline V gene sequence: CDR1 SGHRS, CDR2 YFSETQ. CDR3 size: 16 residues. CDR3 protein: CASSPQTGQTNYGYTF. The CDR3 coding sequence is TGCGCCAGCAGCCCCCAGACGGGACAGACTAACTATGGCTACACCTTC.

The rearrangement joins TRBV6-1 to TRBJ2-7; D gene unclear. With 3 bases removed from V and 1 base from J, the gap between germline ends came to 13 bases. CDR3 length: 15 amino acids. Germline assignment: CDR1 MNHNS and CDR2 SASEGT. The CDR3 spells CASSEGPVGSYEQYF. Written as DNA, the CDR3 is TGTGCCAGCAGTGAGGGCCCCGTAGGTTCCTACGAGCAGTACTTC.

V gene TRBV6-5 combines with J gene TRBJ1-4; TRBD1 agrees at 12 bases. The V and J ends lost 8 bases and 6 bases, in that order; junction bases with no gene match: 7. The CDR3 is made up of 15 amino acids. Germline V lookup: CDR1 MNHEY, CDR2 SVGAGI. CDR3 sequence: CASRDRGRGDEKLFF. The DNA of the CDR3 is TGTGCCAGCCGGGACAGGGGGCGGGGGGATGAAAAACTGTTTTTT.

In DNA, the CDR3 is TGCGCCAGCAGCCAAGGACTAGCGGGGACCTACAATGAGCAGTTCTTC. Residues: CASSQGLAGTYNEQFF. The rearrangement links TRBV4-3 to TRBJ2-1; TRBD2 aligns across 11 bases. From germline, CDR1 is LGHNA and CDR2 YSLEER. The trim removed 1 base at V and 2 bases at J, leaving 1 base unmatched. CDR3 length: 16 amino acids.

The chain recombines TRBV29-1 with TRBJ2-1; 13 bases are shared with TRBD2. CDR3 size: 14 residues. V dropped 6 bases and J dropped 8; count of bases not matched to a gene: 7. Germline CDR1 is SQVTM and CDR2 is ANQGSEA. Written as DNA, the CDR3 is TGCAGCGTCTCGACTAGCGGGGGGTCGGATGAGCAGTTCTTC. It codes for CSVSTSGGSDEQFF.

V usage is TRBV6-1 and J usage is TRBJ2-1, with 7 bases that match TRBD2. CDR3 size: 14 residues. V dropped 11 bases and J dropped 3; count of bases not matched to a gene: 10. Germline CDR1 and CDR2: MNHNS and SASEGT. CDR3 sequence reads: CAVRWGGFYNEQFF. The CDR3 nucleotides read TGTGCCGTTCGCTGGGGGGGGTTCTACAATGAGCAGTTCTTC.